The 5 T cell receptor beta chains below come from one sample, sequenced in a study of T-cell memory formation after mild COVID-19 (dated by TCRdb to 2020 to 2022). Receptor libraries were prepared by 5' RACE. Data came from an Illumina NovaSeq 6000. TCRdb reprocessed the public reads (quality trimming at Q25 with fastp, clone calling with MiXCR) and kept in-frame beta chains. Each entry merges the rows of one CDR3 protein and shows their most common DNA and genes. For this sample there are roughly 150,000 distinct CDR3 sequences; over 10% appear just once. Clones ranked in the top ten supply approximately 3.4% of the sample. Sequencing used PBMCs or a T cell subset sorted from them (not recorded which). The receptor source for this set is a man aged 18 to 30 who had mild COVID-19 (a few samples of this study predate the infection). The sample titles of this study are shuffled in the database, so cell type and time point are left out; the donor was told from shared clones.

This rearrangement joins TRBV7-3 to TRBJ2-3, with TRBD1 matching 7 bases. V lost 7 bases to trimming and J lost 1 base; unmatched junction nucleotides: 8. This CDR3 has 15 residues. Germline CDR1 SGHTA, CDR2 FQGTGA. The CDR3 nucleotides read TGTGCCAGCAAACGACAGGGTTTGGGCACAGATACGCAGTATTTT. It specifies CASKRQGLGTDTQYF.

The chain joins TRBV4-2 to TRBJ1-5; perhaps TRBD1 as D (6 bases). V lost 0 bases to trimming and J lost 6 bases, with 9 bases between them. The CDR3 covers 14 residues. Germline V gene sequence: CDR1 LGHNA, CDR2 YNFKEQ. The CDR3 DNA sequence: TGTGCCAGCAGCCAAGAGACAGGTCTTCAGCCCCAGCATTTT. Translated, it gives CASSQETGLQPQHF.

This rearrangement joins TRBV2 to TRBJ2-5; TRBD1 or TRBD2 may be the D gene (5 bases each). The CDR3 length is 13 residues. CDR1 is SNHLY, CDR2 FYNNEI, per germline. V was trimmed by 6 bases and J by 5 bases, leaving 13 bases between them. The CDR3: CASRRGSMETQYF. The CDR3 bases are TGTGCCAGCAGGAGGGGATCGATGGAGACCCAGTACTTC.

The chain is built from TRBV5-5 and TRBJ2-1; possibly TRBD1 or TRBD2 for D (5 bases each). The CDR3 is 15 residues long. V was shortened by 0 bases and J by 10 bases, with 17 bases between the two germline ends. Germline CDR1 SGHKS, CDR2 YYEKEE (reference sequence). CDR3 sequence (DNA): TGTGCCAGCAGCTTGGCGGGGACCATGGGTGAGGAGCAGTTCTTC. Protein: CASSLAGTMGEEQFF.

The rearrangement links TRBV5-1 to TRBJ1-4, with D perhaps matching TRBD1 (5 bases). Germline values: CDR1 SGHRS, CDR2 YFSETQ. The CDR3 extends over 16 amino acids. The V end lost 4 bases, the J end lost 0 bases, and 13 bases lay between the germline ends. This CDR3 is CASSVLGGTTNEKLFF. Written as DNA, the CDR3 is TGCGCCAGCAGCGTTCTGGGGGGAACAACTAATGAAAAACTGTTTTTT.